Listed below are T cell receptor beta chains from one sample, sequenced in a study of T cell changes during pregnancy in multiple sclerosis. The protocol was immunoSEQ multiplex PCR, while the TCRdb copy is restricted to in-frame clones and leaves out a portion. Of tens of thousands of clones in the sample, about nine tenths were seen once. This specimen consisted of CD4+ T cells from peripheral blood mononuclear cells, obtained in the second trimester of pregnancy. These receptors came from a female donor with multiple sclerosis, enrolled in a pregnancy study. CDR3s include the opening cysteine and the closing phenylalanine or tryptophan. D genes are given only for firm matches. The size field is filled for only some rows; it gives once, few, many or a size class.

CDR3 DNA: TGTGCCAGCAGTTTTCTAGACGGCCGGTTCGACACTGAAGCTTTCTTT
CDR3 protein: CASSFLDGRFDTEAFF
D gene: -
J gene: TRBJ1-1
V gene: TRBV28
clone size: -

CDR3 DNA: TGTGCCAGCAGCCGGGGGACTGAAGCTTTCTTT
CDR3 protein: CASSRGTEAFF
D gene: -
J gene: TRBJ1-1
V gene: TRBV6-5
clone size: -

CDR3 DNA: TGCAGCGTTGGGCTTTTTAATGGCTACACCTTC
CDR3 protein: CSVGLFNGYTF
D gene: -
J gene: TRBJ1-2
V gene: TRBV29-1
clone size: -

CDR3 DNA: TGTGCCAGCAGCCAAGGGAGGACTAGCGGGAAAGGCGGGGAGCTGTTTTTT
CDR3 protein: CASSQGRTSGKGGELFF
D gene: TRBD2
J gene: TRBJ2-2
V gene: TRBV4-2
clone size: -

CDR3 DNA: TGTGCCAGCTCAGACAGTGCCGGTCTCTATGGCTACACCTTC
CDR3 protein: CASSDSAGLYGYTF
D gene: -
J gene: TRBJ1-2
V gene: TRBV18
clone size: -

CDR3 DNA: TGTGCCAGCTCACGACAGGGGGACGAGCAGTACTTC
CDR3 protein: CASSRQGDEQYF
D gene: TRBD1
J gene: TRBJ2-7
V gene: TRBV18
clone size: -

CDR3 DNA: TGTGCCAGCAGCTTTATGACAGGGTTTGGGAACACTGAAGCTTTCTTT
CDR3 protein: CASSFMTGFGNTEAFF
D gene: TRBD1
J gene: TRBJ1-1
V gene: TRBV5-5
clone size: -

CDR3 DNA: TGTGCCAGTAGTATTTCGCAGGGACAGGGACAAGAGACCCAGTACTTC
CDR3 protein: CASSISQGQGQETQYF
D gene: TRBD1
J gene: TRBJ2-5
V gene: TRBV19
clone size: -

CDR3 DNA: TGTGCCAGCAGCCACTGGACAGGGGCGATCTACGAGCAGTACTTC
CDR3 protein: CASSHWTGAIYEQYF
D gene: TRBD1
J gene: TRBJ2-7
V gene: TRBV14
clone size: -

CDR3 DNA: TGTGCCAGTAGTATGGGGGGGCAGAGCCTAAGCTTGTTGGCAGATACGCAGTATTTT
CDR3 protein: CASSMGGQSLSLLADTQYF
D gene: -
J gene: TRBJ2-3
V gene: TRBV19
clone size: once

CDR3 DNA: TGTGCCAGCAGTTTAATCTCGGCGGGAGGGCGTGAGCAGTTCTTC
CDR3 protein: CASSLISAGGREQFF
D gene: TRBD2
J gene: TRBJ2-1
V gene: TRBV28
clone size: -

CDR3 DNA: TGTGCCAGCACGATAGCGGGGGTAGGAGAGACCCAGTACTTC
CDR3 protein: CASTIAGVGETQYF
D gene: TRBD2
J gene: TRBJ2-5
V gene: TRBV25-1
clone size: -

CDR3 DNA: TGCGCCAGCAGCCCCGGACAGGAGCGAAACACCATATATTTT
CDR3 protein: CASSPGQERNTIYF
D gene: TRBD1
J gene: TRBJ1-3
V gene: TRBV5-1
clone size: -

CDR3 DNA: TGTGCCAGCAGCTTTACGAGGACTGAAGCTTTCTTT
CDR3 protein: CASSFTRTEAFF
D gene: -
J gene: TRBJ1-1
V gene: TRBV5-6
clone size: -

CDR3 DNA: TGCGCCGGGTCTAGACAGGGGGACACTGAAGCTTTCTTT
CDR3 protein: CAGSRQGDTEAFF
D gene: TRBD1
J gene: TRBJ1-1
V gene: TRBV4-1
clone size: few

CDR3 DNA: TGTGCCAGTACAACAGGGTCCTTGGGGAACACTGAAGCTTTCTTT
CDR3 protein: CASTTGSLGNTEAFF
D gene: -
J gene: TRBJ1-1
V gene: TRBV19
clone size: -

CDR3 DNA: TGTGCCAGCAGCCGAGTTAGTAACTATGGCTACACCTTC
CDR3 protein: CASSRVSNYGYTF
D gene: -
J gene: TRBJ1-2
V gene: TRBV13
clone size: -

CDR3 DNA: TGTGCCAGCTCACAGGGACAGGGGGCCGTAGGTCAGCCCCAGCATTTT
CDR3 protein: CASSQGQGAVGQPQHF
D gene: TRBD1
J gene: TRBJ1-5
V gene: TRBV18
clone size: -

CDR3 DNA: TGTGCCAGCAGCTTGTTGCGGGATACGCAGTATTTT
CDR3 protein: CASSLLRDTQYF
D gene: -
J gene: TRBJ2-3
V gene: TRBV5-8
clone size: -

CDR3 DNA: TGTGCCAGCAGGCCTAGCGGGAGAGGGGGAGATACGCAGTATTTT
CDR3 protein: CASRPSGRGGDTQYF
D gene: TRBD2
J gene: TRBJ2-3
V gene: TRBV28
clone size: -

CDR3 DNA: TGTGCCAGCAGCCAACAGGGGGCAAGCACTGAAGCTTTCTTT
CDR3 protein: CASSQQGASTEAFF
D gene: TRBD1
J gene: TRBJ1-1
V gene: TRBV7-9
clone size: -

CDR3 DNA: TGTGCCAGCAGCGTAGCACCGCTCCGGGACAGCCTTGAGAATCAGCCCCAGCATTTT
CDR3 protein: CASSVAPLRDSLENQPQHF
D gene: TRBD1
J gene: TRBJ1-5
V gene: TRBV9
clone size: once

CDR3 DNA: TGTGCCAGCAGCTTATTGAGCGGGTACGAGCAGTACTTC
CDR3 protein: CASSLLSGYEQYF
D gene: -
J gene: TRBJ2-7
V gene: TRBV11-2
clone size: -

CDR3 DNA: TGTGCCAGCAGATCGACAGGGGGCGCGGCTGGGGCCAACGTCCTGACTTTC
CDR3 protein: CASRSTGGAAGANVLTF
D gene: TRBD1
J gene: TRBJ2-6
V gene: TRBV11-2
clone size: -

CDR3 DNA: TGTGCCTGGAGGACGACCGGGACAGGGCGTACCGGGGAGCTGTTTTTT
CDR3 protein: CAWRTTGTGRTGELFF
D gene: TRBD1
J gene: TRBJ2-2
V gene: TRBV30
clone size: -

CDR3 DNA: TGTGCCAGTAGGGAGCGGGGGGCCGGGGAGCTGTTTTTT
CDR3 protein: CASRERGAGELFF
D gene: TRBD2
J gene: TRBJ2-2
V gene: TRBV19
clone size: -

CDR3 DNA: TGTGCCAGCAGTACTGCCGGGACAGAAGCTTTCTTT
CDR3 protein: CASSTAGTEAFF
D gene: -
J gene: TRBJ1-1
V gene: TRBV28
clone size: once

CDR3 DNA: TGTGCCAGCAGCCGTCGGGAGATCTCTAACAATGAGCAGTTCTTC
CDR3 protein: CASSRREISNNEQFF
D gene: -
J gene: TRBJ2-1
V gene: TRBV4-2
clone size: -

CDR3 DNA: TGTGCCAGCAGCTTAGTCAGGGACACCGGGGAGCTGTTTTTT
CDR3 protein: CASSLVRDTGELFF
D gene: -
J gene: TRBJ2-2
V gene: TRBV7-3
clone size: -

CDR3 DNA: TGTGCTAGTGGTCCCCAATCCTACGAGCAGTACTTC
CDR3 protein: CASGPQSYEQYF
D gene: -
J gene: TRBJ2-7
V gene: TRBV12-5
clone size: -

CDR3 DNA: TGTGCCAGCAGCGCCCGGGGAGCGCGGGCCCACCAAGAGACCCAGTACTTC
CDR3 protein: CASSARGARAHQETQYF
D gene: -
J gene: TRBJ2-5
V gene: TRBV11-3
clone size: -

CDR3 DNA: TGTGCCAGCAGCTTAGGAATCGGGAGCCCGGCCGTGAATGGCTACACCTTC
CDR3 protein: CASSLGIGSPAVNGYTF
D gene: -
J gene: TRBJ1-2
V gene: TRBV7-2
clone size: -

CDR3 DNA: TGTGCCTGGAGGTGGGTTCCAGGGCCTGAAAAACTGTTTTTT
CDR3 protein: CAWRWVPGPEKLFF
D gene: -
J gene: TRBJ1-4
V gene: TRBV30
clone size: -

CDR3 DNA: TGCGCCAGCGCTGGGAGCTACAATGAGCAGTTCTTC
CDR3 protein: CASAGSYNEQFF
D gene: -
J gene: TRBJ2-1
V gene: TRBV5-1
clone size: -

CDR3 DNA: TGTGCCAGCAGCCCCGGGTTGGGGGGGTCCTCCTACGAGCAGTACTTC
CDR3 protein: CASSPGLGGSSYEQYF
D gene: TRBD2
J gene: TRBJ2-7
V gene: TRBV7-9
clone size: -

CDR3 DNA: TGTGCCAGCAGAAAGGGACTAGCGGGAACGGAGACCCAGTACTTC
CDR3 protein: CASRKGLAGTETQYF
D gene: TRBD2
J gene: TRBJ2-5
V gene: TRBV28
clone size: -

CDR3 DNA: TGCGCCAGCAGCCAAGATGGTTTCAGGGGGCGTGAAAAACTGTTTTTT
CDR3 protein: CASSQDGFRGREKLFF
D gene: TRBD1
J gene: TRBJ1-4
V gene: TRBV4-3
clone size: -

CDR3 DNA: TGTGCCAGCAGTTTAGGGGACAGGCTTTCACAACCCCTCCACTTT
CDR3 protein: CASSLGDRLSQPLHF
D gene: TRBD1
J gene: TRBJ1-6
V gene: TRBV28
clone size: -

CDR3 DNA: TGTGCCAGCAGCCAAGACCCCCTAGGGCTAGCGGGTTCCTACGAGCAGTACTTC
CDR3 protein: CASSQDPLGLAGSYEQYF
D gene: TRBD2
J gene: TRBJ2-7
V gene: TRBV4-2
clone size: -

CDR3 DNA: TGTGCCAGCAGCCAGGGACTGACGAATTCACCCCTCCACTTT
CDR3 protein: CASSQGLTNSPLHF
D gene: -
J gene: TRBJ1-6
V gene: TRBV6-1
clone size: -

CDR3 DNA: TGTGCCAGCACCCCGGGACAGGGTGGCTCTCAGCCCCAGCATTTT
CDR3 protein: CASTPGQGGSQPQHF
D gene: TRBD1
J gene: TRBJ1-5
V gene: TRBV6-5
clone size: -

CDR3 DNA: TGTGCCAGCAGTCTCCTAGGGGGCCCCCTCCACTTT
CDR3 protein: CASSLLGGPLHF
D gene: TRBD1
J gene: TRBJ1-6
V gene: TRBV28
clone size: few

CDR3 DNA: TGTGCCAGCAAGAGCGTCAAGAATGGGGAGACCCAGTACTTC
CDR3 protein: CASKSVKNGETQYF
D gene: -
J gene: TRBJ2-5
V gene: TRBV25-1
clone size: -

CDR3 DNA: TGTGCCAGCAGCTTAGCGGGACAGAGGTACGAGCAGTACTTC
CDR3 protein: CASSLAGQRYEQYF
D gene: TRBD1
J gene: TRBJ2-7
V gene: TRBV13
clone size: -

CDR3 DNA: TGTGCCATCAGTGAGACCTCAACAGGGAAGGAGACCCAGTACTTC
CDR3 protein: CAISETSTGKETQYF
D gene: -
J gene: TRBJ2-5
V gene: TRBV10-3
clone size: -

CDR3 DNA: TGTGCCAGCAGTCCGAGGGACAGGCCTAACTATGGCTACACCTTC
CDR3 protein: CASSPRDRPNYGYTF
D gene: TRBD1
J gene: TRBJ1-2
V gene: TRBV27
clone size: -

CDR3 DNA: TGTGCCAGCAGCCAAGATGACGCCAGGGCCAGCAATCAGCCCCAGCATTTT
CDR3 protein: CASSQDDARASNQPQHF
D gene: -
J gene: TRBJ1-5
V gene: TRBV4-2
clone size: -

CDR3 DNA: TGTGCCAGCACCACGGGAAGGAACACCGGGGAGCTGTTTTTT
CDR3 protein: CASTTGRNTGELFF
D gene: -
J gene: TRBJ2-2
V gene: TRBV6-5
clone size: -

CDR3 DNA: TGTGCCAGCTCTCAACAGGGGGGAGGCTACGAGCAGTACTTC
CDR3 protein: CASSQQGGGYEQYF
D gene: TRBD1
J gene: TRBJ2-7
V gene: TRBV18
clone size: few

CDR3 DNA: TGTGCCATCCAGAGGGTCTTCGATGAGCAGTTCTTC
CDR3 protein: CAIQRVFDEQFF
D gene: -
J gene: TRBJ2-1
V gene: TRBV28
clone size: -

CDR3 DNA: TGTGCCAGCAGCTTAGAAGGGGCGAGCTCCTACGAGCAGTACTTC
CDR3 protein: CASSLEGASSYEQYF
D gene: -
J gene: TRBJ2-7
V gene: TRBV7-2
clone size: -

CDR3 DNA: TGTGCCAGCAGCACGCGACTATGGGAGACCCAGTACTTC
CDR3 protein: CASSTRLWETQYF
D gene: -
J gene: TRBJ2-5
V gene: TRBV9
clone size: -